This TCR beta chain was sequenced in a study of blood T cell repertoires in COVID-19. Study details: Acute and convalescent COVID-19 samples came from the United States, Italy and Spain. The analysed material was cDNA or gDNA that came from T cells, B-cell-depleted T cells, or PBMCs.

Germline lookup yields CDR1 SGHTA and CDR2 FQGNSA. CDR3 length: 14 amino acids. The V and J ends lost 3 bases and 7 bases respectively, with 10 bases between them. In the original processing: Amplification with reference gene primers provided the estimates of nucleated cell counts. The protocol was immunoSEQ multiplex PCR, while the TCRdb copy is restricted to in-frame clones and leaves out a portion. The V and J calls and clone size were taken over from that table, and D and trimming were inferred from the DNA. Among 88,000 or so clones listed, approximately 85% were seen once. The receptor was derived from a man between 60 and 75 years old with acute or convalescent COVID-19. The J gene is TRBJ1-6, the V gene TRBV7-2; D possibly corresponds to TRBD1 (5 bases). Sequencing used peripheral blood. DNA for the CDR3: TGTGCCAGCAGCTTTAGGGGCGTAAATTCACCCCTCCACTTT. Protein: CASSFRGVNSPLHF.